The next 14 T cell receptor beta chains were all read from a single sample in a study of Ad26.COV2.S vaccination and SARS-CoV-2 variants. Treatment defined: 15 to 20 received Ad26.COV2.S at low or high dose, single or two shots; about five received placebo; per-sample allocation not given. Repertoires come from day 63 after the first vaccine or placebo injection. The table came from immunoSEQ multiplex PCR; TCRdb's copy has only in-frame clones and leaves some out. Among some 320,000 clones listed, approximately 80% were seen once. The sample consisted of peripheral blood, taken in a trial of Ad26.COV2.S vaccine versus placebo. Every receptor here comes from a person aged 18-65 years who received the Ad26.COV2.S COVID-19 vaccine or a placebo.

The genes are TRBV5-4 and TRBJ2-2; weak D call: TRBD1 (6 bases). Trimming took off 4 bases at V and 5 bases at J, with 21 bases between the two ends. Germline V CDR1 and CDR2: SGHNT, YYREEE (reference sequence). This CDR3 comprises 17 residues. CDR3 amino acids: CASSPGTRGRRTGELFF. Written as DNA, the CDR3 is TGTGCCAGCAGCCCTGGGACCAGGGGCCGAAGAACCGGGGAGCTGTTTTTT.

The rearrangement joins TRBV28 to TRBJ2-1; D call uncertain. Trimming left V 8 bases short and J 5 bases short, with 13 bases between. Per the germline V gene, CDR1 is MDHEN and CDR2 is SYDVKM. The CDR3 sequence is 13 residues long. In nucleotides, the CDR3 is TGTGCCAGCGGCGGCTCAGGTAACAATGAGCAGTTCTTC. Encoded protein: CASGGSGNNEQFF.

The CDR3 spells CASSLVGSGTEAFF. DNA for the CDR3: TGTGCCAGCAGCTTGGTCGGATCTGGCACTGAAGCTTTCTTT. The chain has TRBV5-6 and TRBJ1-1; D remains unclear. The CDR3 is 14 amino acids. V shed 0 bases and J shed 4 bases, with 10 bases lying between them. Germline CDR1 is SGHDT and CDR2 is YYEEEE.

The chain uses TRBV7-9 and TRBJ1-5; unclear D gene. The CDR3 spans 15 residues. Trimming cost V 0 bases and J 3 bases, with 9 bases left between them. CDR1 and CDR2 from the germline V gene are SEHNR and FQNEAQ (reference sequence). The CDR3 region is CASSLAEGFNQPQHF. The CDR3 DNA follows: TGTGCCAGCAGCTTAGCGGAGGGATTCAATCAGCCCCAGCATTTT.

The chain links TRBV3-1 (or the pseudogene TRBV3-2) to TRBJ2-7, with TRBD2 identical over 9 bases. This CDR3 spans 15 amino acids. CDR1 and CDR2 from the germline V gene are LGHDT and YNNKEL (reference sequence). V lost 3 bases and J lost 1; bases outside the gene matches: 4. The CDR3 reads CASSHPAGGSYEQYF. The CDR3 coding sequence is TGTGCCAGCAGCCATCCAGCGGGGGGTTCCTACGAGCAGTACTTC.

This clone came up once. The chain combines TRBV6-5 with TRBJ2-1, with D perhaps assigned TRBD1 or TRBD2 (6 bases each). Germline CDR1 reads MNHEY; CDR2 reads SVGAGI. The germline V and J ends were trimmed by 8 bases and 0 bases, with 11 bases remaining between them. The CDR3 is 14 residues long. CDR3 bases: TGTGCCAGCTGGGGGGCGAGCTCCTACAATGAGCAGTTCTTC. Amino acid sequence: CASWGASSYNEQFF.

DNA of the CDR3: TGTGCCACCAGCAGGGGTTCTAACTATGGCTACACCTTC. This encodes CATSRGSNYGYTF. V usage is TRBV24-1 and J usage is TRBJ1-2; D is possibly TRBD1 (6 bases). The CDR3 length is 13 residues. Trimming cost V 7 bases and J 0 bases, with 8 bases left between them. Per the germline V gene, CDR1 is KGHDR and CDR2 is SFDVKD.

The rearrangement links TRBV19 to TRBJ1-6, with D perhaps TRBD1 (6 bases). Germline V gene sequence: CDR1 LNHDA, CDR2 SQIVND (reference sequence). The CDR3 loop spans 15 amino acids. V shed 11 bases and J shed 10 bases, with 24 bases lying between them. The CDR3 loop reads CACKEAGAGDSPLHF. The DNA of the CDR3 is TGTGCCTGTAAAGAAGCCGGGGCAGGGGACTCACCCCTCCACTTT.

The V gene is TRBV5-1, the J gene TRBJ1-1, with D possibly being TRBD1 (5 bases). Germline-derived CDR1 and CDR2 are SGHRS and YFSETQ. The germline V and J ends were trimmed by 0 bases and 7 bases, with 16 bases remaining between them. The CDR3 spans 15 residues. CDR3 amino acids: CASSLVQGRLYEAFF. CDR3 nucleotide sequence: TGCGCCAGCAGCTTGGTCCAGGGCAGATTATATGAAGCTTTCTTT.

The chain recombines TRBV19 with TRBJ1-3; D gene uncertain. The V gene lost 9 bases and the J gene lost 0 bases, with 6 bases spanning the gap. There are 12 residues in the CDR3. Germline V lookup: CDR1 LNHDA, CDR2 SQIVND (reference sequence). In nucleotides, the CDR3 is TGTGCCAGCCGATTCTCTGGAAACACCATATATTTT. This codes for CASRFSGNTIYF.

The chain couples TRBV5-4 to TRBJ2-7; 8 bases are a match to TRBD2. Germline loops: CDR1 SGHNT, CDR2 YYREEE (reference sequence). The CDR3 runs to 15 residues. Unmatched junction bases numbered 7, after V lost 4 bases and J lost 1 base. CDR3 protein: CASSGGASGSYEQYF. CDR3 nucleotide sequence: TGTGCCAGCAGCGGCGGGGCTAGCGGGTCCTACGAGCAGTACTTC.

The rearrangement uses TRBV27 and TRBJ1-5; D might be TRBD1 (6 bases). The CDR3 is made up of 13 amino acids. Germline CDR1 and CDR2: MNHEY and SMNVEV (reference sequence). The V end was cut by 8 bases, the J end by 1 base, with 9 bases between. The CDR3 DNA sequence: TGTGCCAGCGCGGGGGCGAGCAATCAGCCCCAGCATTTT. Translation gives CASAGASNQPQHF.

This clone was seen just once. The rearrangement links TRBV5-4 to TRBJ2-1, with 16 bases identical to TRBD2. J gave up 2 bases and V 4 bases, and 3 bases lay outside the gene matches. Looked up from germline, CDR1 is SGHNT and CDR2 is YYREEE (reference sequence). The CDR3 covers 17 residues. This chain's CDR3 is CASSPGTSGGAYNEQFF. The CDR3 bases are TGTGCCAGCAGCCCCGGGACTAGCGGGGGGGCCTACAATGAGCAGTTCTTC.

The gene calls are TRBV18 and TRBJ1-6; D may be TRBD1 (5 bases). The CDR3 runs to 18 residues. Germline V gene sequence: CDR1 KGHSH, CDR2 LQKENI. The V gene lost 4 bases and the J gene lost 0 bases, with 16 bases spanning the gap. CDR3 protein: CASSQTAPGSSYNSPLHF. CDR3 DNA: TGTGCCAGCTCACAGACAGCTCCGGGAAGCTCCTATAATTCACCCCTCCACTTT.